This TCR beta chain was profiled in a study of beta chain features in type 1 diabetes. Overall study context: Examination covered around 110 million sorted cells spanning all samples.

Broader study findings: Moderately but significantly shorter TCRB CDR3s were found in Type 1 diabetes patients in all four CD4+ subsets.

The CDR3 has 15 residues. Germline values: CDR1 SEHNR, CDR2 FQNEAQ (reference sequence). The J segment lost 5 bases and the V segment lost 5 bases, leaving 7 bases of the junction unmatched. Sorting gave populations that all exceeded 98% purity. Expressed TCRB transcripts got sequenced, as all isolated RNA was reverse transcribed. TCRdb's table, derived via immunoSEQ multiplex PCR, lists solely in-frame clones and lacks some. The sample has hundreds of thousands of clones; roughly 16% are singletons. This clone was seen a handful of times. Its specificity is unknown. The TCR originated in a woman aged 18-29 years in good health. The chain couples TRBV7-9 to TRBJ1-5, with 9 bases identical to TRBD1. The material sequenced was naive CD4+ T cells from blood. CDR3 amino acids: CASSAGQGTYQPQHF. Written as DNA, the CDR3 is TGTGCCAGCAGCGCCGGACAGGGGACTTATCAGCCCCAGCATTTT. The full variable domain, rest sourced from reference TRBV7-9 and TRBJ1-5, is DTGVSQNPRHKITKRGQNVTFRCDPISEHNRLYWYRQTLGQGPEFLTYFQNEAQLEKSRLLSDRFSAERPKGSFSTLEIQRTEQGDSAMYLCASSAGQGTYQPQHFGDGTRLSIL.